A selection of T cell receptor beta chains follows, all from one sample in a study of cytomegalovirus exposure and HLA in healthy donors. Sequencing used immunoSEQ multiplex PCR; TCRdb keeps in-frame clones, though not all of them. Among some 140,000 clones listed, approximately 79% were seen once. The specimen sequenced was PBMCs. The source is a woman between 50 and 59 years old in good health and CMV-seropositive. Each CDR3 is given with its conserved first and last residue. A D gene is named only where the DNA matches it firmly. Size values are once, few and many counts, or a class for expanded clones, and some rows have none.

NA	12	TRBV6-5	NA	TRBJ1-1	CASSYGGTEAFF	TGTGCCAGCAGTTACGGAGGGACTGAAGCTTTCTTT
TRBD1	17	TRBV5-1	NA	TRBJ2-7	CASSTLPGQEDSYEQYF	TGCGCCAGCAGCACTCTGCCGGGACAGGAGGACTCCTACGAGCAGTACTTC
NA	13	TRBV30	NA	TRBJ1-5	CAWSGTADQPQHF	TGTGCCTGGAGTGGGACAGCCGATCAGCCCCAGCATTTT
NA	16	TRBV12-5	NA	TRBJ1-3	CASGLVLGFSGNTIYF	TGTGCTAGTGGTTTGGTACTAGGATTCTCTGGAAACACCATATATTTT
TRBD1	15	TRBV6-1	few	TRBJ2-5	CASRGQAQEGETQYF	TGTGCCAGCAGGGGACAGGCACAAGAAGGAGAGACCCAGTACTTC
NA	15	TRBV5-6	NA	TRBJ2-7	CASSLNQGYSYEQYF	TGTGCCAGCAGCTTGAACCAGGGGTACTCCTACGAGCAGTACTTC
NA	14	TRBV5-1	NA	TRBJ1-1	CASSLAGANTEAFF	TGCGCCAGCAGCTTGGCCGGAGCCAACACTGAAGCTTTCTTT
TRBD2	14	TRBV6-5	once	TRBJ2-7	CASRSGGYSYEQYF	TGTGCCAGCCGCAGCGGGGGGTACTCCTACGAGCAGTACTTC
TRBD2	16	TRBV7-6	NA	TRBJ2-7	CASSLAPLAGGYEQYF	TGTGCCAGCAGCTTAGCCCCTCTAGCGGGGGGTTACGAGCAGTACTTC
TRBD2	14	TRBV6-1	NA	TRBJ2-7	CGTALSGGLYEQYF	TGTGGCACAGCGCTTAGCGGGGGTCTCTACGAGCAGTACTTC
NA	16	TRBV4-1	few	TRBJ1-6	CASSQELRVVNSPLHF	TGCGCCAGCAGCCAAGAGTTGCGAGTGGTGAATTCACCCCTCCACTTT
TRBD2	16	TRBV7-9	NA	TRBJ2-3	CASSLLAGGPTDTQYF	TGTGCCAGCAGCTTACTAGCGGGGGGGCCAACAGATACGCAGTATTTT
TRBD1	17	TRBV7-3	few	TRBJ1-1	CASSDGTVVNMNTEAFF	TGTGCCAGCAGCGATGGGACAGTGGTTAACATGAACACTGAAGCTTTCTTT
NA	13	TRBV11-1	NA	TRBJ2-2	CASSFTGTGELFF	TGTGCCAGCAGCTTTACGGGCACCGGGGAGCTGTTTTTT
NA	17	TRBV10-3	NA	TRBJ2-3	CAISDQLGVRGTDTQYF	TGTGCCATCAGTGACCAGCTAGGGGTAAGAGGAACAGATACGCAGTATTTT
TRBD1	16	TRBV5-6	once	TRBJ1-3	CASSRTGWKDGNTIYF	TGTGCCAGCAGCCGGACAGGGTGGAAGGATGGAAACACCATATATTTT
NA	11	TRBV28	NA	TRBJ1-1	CASSWAEKAFF	TGTGCCAGCAGTTGGGCTGAGAAAGCTTTCTTT
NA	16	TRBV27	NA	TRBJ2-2	CASRPSGAVHTGELFF	TGTGCTAGCAGGCCTAGTGGGGCAGTTCACACCGGGGAGCTGTTTTTT
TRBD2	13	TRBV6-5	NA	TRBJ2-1	CASQRGVHNEQFF	TGTGCCAGCCAGCGGGGGGTACACAATGAGCAGTTCTTC
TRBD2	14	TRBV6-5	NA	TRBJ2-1	CASNLPGGWNEQFF	TGTGCCAGCAACCTCCCGGGAGGGTGGAATGAGCAGTTCTTC
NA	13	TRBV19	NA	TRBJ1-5	CATAVVSNQPQHF	TGTGCCACTGCGGTTGTTAGCAATCAGCCCCAGCATTTT
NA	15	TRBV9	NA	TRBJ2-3	CASSVELASTDTQYF	TGTGCCAGCAGCGTAGAGTTAGCGAGCACAGATACGCAGTATTTT
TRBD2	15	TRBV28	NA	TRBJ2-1	CASSLPGTSGGVQFF	TGTGCCAGCAGTCTCCCCGGGACTAGCGGGGGTGTGCAGTTCTTC
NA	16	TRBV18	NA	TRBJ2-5	CASSPRARGQQETQYF	TGTGCCAGCTCACCCCGGGCCAGGGGCCAACAAGAGACCCAGTACTTC
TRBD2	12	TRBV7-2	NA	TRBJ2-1	CASKPGGGEQFF	TGTGCCAGCAAGCCCGGGGGGGGTGAGCAGTTCTTC
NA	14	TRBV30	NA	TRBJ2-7	CAWRPPPGIGEQYF	TGTGCCTGGAGGCCCCCCCCAGGGATAGGCGAGCAGTACTTC
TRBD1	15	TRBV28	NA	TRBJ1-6	CASTAGGTYNSPLHF	TGTGCCAGCACGGCAGGGGGAACCTATAATTCACCCCTCCACTTT
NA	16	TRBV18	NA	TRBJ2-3	CASSPGLAPSTDTQYF	TGTGCCAGCTCACCAGGGCTGGCCCCTAGCACAGATACGCAGTATTTT
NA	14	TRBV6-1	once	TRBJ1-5	CASTRRGTGQAQHF	TGTGCCAGCACTAGACGGGGGACGGGTCAAGCCCAGCATTTT
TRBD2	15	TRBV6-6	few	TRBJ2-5	CASSYVASGKETQYF	TGTGCCAGCAGTTACGTGGCTAGCGGGAAGGAGACCCAGTACTTC
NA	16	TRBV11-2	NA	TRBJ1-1	CASSFTGPIMNTEAFF	TGTGCCAGCAGCTTTACAGGGCCCATTATGAACACTGAAGCTTTCTTT